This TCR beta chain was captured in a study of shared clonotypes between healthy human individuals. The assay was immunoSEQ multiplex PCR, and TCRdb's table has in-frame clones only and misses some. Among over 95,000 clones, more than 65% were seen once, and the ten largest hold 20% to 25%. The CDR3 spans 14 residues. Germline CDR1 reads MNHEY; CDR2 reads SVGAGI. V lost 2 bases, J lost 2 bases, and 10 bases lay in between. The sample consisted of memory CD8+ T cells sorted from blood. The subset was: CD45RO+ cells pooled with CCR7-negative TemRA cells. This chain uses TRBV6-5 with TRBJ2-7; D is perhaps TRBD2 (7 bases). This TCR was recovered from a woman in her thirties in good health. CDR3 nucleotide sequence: TGTGCCAGCAGTTACAGGGAGGGGGCCTACGAGCAGTACTTC. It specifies CASSYREGAYEQYF.